This is a list of T cell receptor beta chains from one sample in a study of CD8+ T cells in alopecia areata. Assay used: immunoSEQ multiplex PCR; TCRdb lists only in-frame clones, some missing. The sample gives some 190,000 clones, about 60% of which show up once; 0.65% to 0.7% is in the top ten. The sample in question was CD4+ T cells sorted from blood, obtained at week 4, from a patient treated with tofacitinib. Receptors were obtained from a human donor with alopecia areata. CDR3s include the opening cysteine and the closing phenylalanine or tryptophan. Each record gives: V gene, D gene, clone size, J gene, CDR3 DNA, CDR3 protein. D genes are given only for firm matches. Size values are once, few and many counts, or a class for expanded clones, and some rows have none.

V gene: TRBV4-1; D gene: TRBD1; clone size: few; J gene: TRBJ1-2; CDR3 DNA: TGCGCCAGCAGCCATGGACAGGGGCAAGGGGGCTACACCTTC; CDR3 protein: CASSHGQGQGGYTF
V gene: TRBV9; D gene: -; clone size: -; J gene: TRBJ1-1; CDR3 DNA: TGTGCCAGCAGCGTAGAAGGGAACACTGAAGCTTTCTTT; CDR3 protein: CASSVEGNTEAFF
V gene: TRBV10-3; D gene: TRBD2; clone size: -; J gene: TRBJ2-3; CDR3 DNA: TGTGCCATCAGTCCCGGGACTACCAGCACAGATACGCAGTATTTT; CDR3 protein: CAISPGTTSTDTQYF
V gene: TRBV15; D gene: -; clone size: -; J gene: TRBJ2-7; CDR3 DNA: TGTGCCACCAGCAGAGTGGTAGCAGCCGGGGGGCAGTACTTC; CDR3 protein: CATSRVVAAGGQYF
V gene: TRBV29-1; D gene: -; clone size: -; J gene: TRBJ1-4; CDR3 DNA: TGCAGCGTCGTCACCTCAGGGGTGGCTAATGAAAAACTGTTTTTT; CDR3 protein: CSVVTSGVANEKLFF
V gene: TRBV29-1; D gene: TRBD1; clone size: -; J gene: TRBJ2-7; CDR3 DNA: TGCAGCGTGGGACGGGACAGGGTTTCCTACGAGCAGTACTTC; CDR3 protein: CSVGRDRVSYEQYF
V gene: TRBV7-9; D gene: -; clone size: -; J gene: TRBJ1-2; CDR3 DNA: TGTGCCAGCAGCGCCGAAGGGCATGGCTACACCTTC; CDR3 protein: CASSAEGHGYTF
V gene: TRBV25-1; D gene: TRBD2; clone size: -; J gene: TRBJ2-1; CDR3 DNA: TGTGCCAGCAGTGGCCAAATTGGGGCGGGAGATTCCTACAATGAGCAGTTCTTC; CDR3 protein: CASSGQIGAGDSYNEQFF
V gene: TRBV5-4; D gene: -; clone size: few; J gene: TRBJ2-1; CDR3 DNA: TGTGCCAGCAGTTCGGCGTCAGCGTCGGGCTACAATGAGCAGTTCTTC; CDR3 protein: CASSSASASGYNEQFF
V gene: TRBV29-1; D gene: TRBD2; clone size: few; J gene: TRBJ2-7; CDR3 DNA: TGCAGCGTTGGGGGAGCGGGAATCCACGAGCAGTACTTC; CDR3 protein: CSVGGAGIHEQYF
V gene: TRBV30; D gene: TRBD1; clone size: -; J gene: TRBJ2-2; CDR3 DNA: TGTGCCTGGAACATAAACAGGGGCACCGGGGAGCTGTTTTTT; CDR3 protein: CAWNINRGTGELFF
V gene: TRBV21-1; D gene: -; clone size: -; J gene: TRBJ1-2; CDR3 DNA: TGTGCCAGCAGCCGCCAGGGGCGACACGTCTATGGCTACACCTTC; CDR3 protein: CASSRQGRHVYGYTF
V gene: TRBV6-5; D gene: TRBD2; clone size: once; J gene: TRBJ2-1; CDR3 DNA: TGTGCCAGCAGCCTTCTAGCGGGAGTTGAGCAGTTCTTC; CDR3 protein: CASSLLAGVEQFF
V gene: TRBV30; D gene: TRBD1; clone size: few; J gene: TRBJ2-4; CDR3 DNA: TGTGCCTGGGGAGGACAGGGGGCCTCGATCGGGTACTTC; CDR3 protein: CAWGGQGASIGYF
V gene: TRBV7-8; D gene: TRBD2; clone size: -; J gene: TRBJ2-1; CDR3 DNA: TGTGCCAGCAGTCTTAGCGGGAGTTTTGATGAGCAGTTCTTC; CDR3 protein: CASSLSGSFDEQFF
V gene: TRBV5-5; D gene: -; clone size: -; J gene: TRBJ2-3; CDR3 DNA: TGTGCCAGCAGCCCCTTGCGGAGCACAGATACGCAGTATTTT; CDR3 protein: CASSPLRSTDTQYF
V gene: TRBV10-3; D gene: TRBD1; clone size: few; J gene: TRBJ1-5; CDR3 DNA: TGTGCCATCAGTGAGTCGACAGGGGGTCAGCCCCAGCATTTT; CDR3 protein: CAISESTGGQPQHF